These 19 T cell receptor beta chains originate from one sample sequenced in a study of Tregs in tolerant kidney transplant recipients. The table came from immunoSEQ multiplex PCR; TCRdb's copy has only in-frame clones and leaves some out. This sample has 80,000 or so clones, with around 90% found just once. The nonmyeloablative bone marrow transplants came from related graft donors, with transient mixed chimerism. The sample in question was CD4+ T cells from blood (PBMCs), obtained 24 months after the transplant. These receptors all stem from a human patient who received a combined kidney and bone marrow transplant. Some T cells may originate from the graft donor.

The rearrangement uses TRBV27 and TRBJ2-5, with TRBD2 identical over 8 bases. CDR1 is MNHEY, CDR2 SMNVEV, per germline (reference sequence). CDR3 size: 18 residues. The V gene end was trimmed by 1 base and the J gene end by 2 bases; junction bases not matched to a gene: 12. The CDR3 loop reads CASSLYPRVAGMQETQYF. The CDR3 nucleotides are TGTGCCAGCAGTTTATACCCTCGGGTAGCGGGGATGCAAGAGACCCAGTACTTC.

The chain is built from TRBV25-1 and TRBJ1-4, with unresolved D. V shed 4 bases and J shed 8 bases, with 8 bases lying between them. This CDR3 comprises 12 residues. In germline, CDR1 is MGHDK, CDR2 SYGVNS. The CDR3: CASSGTAEKLFF. CDR3 DNA: TGTGCCAGCAGTGGAACAGCCGAAAAACTGTTTTTT.

V and J are TRBV5-8 and TRBJ1-5; perhaps TRBD1 as D (6 bases). The CDR3 has 15 residues. Looked up from germline, CDR1 is SGHTS and CDR2 is YDEGEE. The V and J ends lost 0 bases and 7 bases respectively, with 14 bases between them. CDR3 region: CASSLVWATGQPQHF. The CDR3 DNA is TGTGCCAGCAGCTTGGTTTGGGCTACAGGGCAGCCCCAGCATTTT.

V is TRBV15 and J is TRBJ2-7; weak D call: TRBD2 (6 bases). The CDR3 has 12 amino acids. V lost 3 bases to trimming and J lost 10 bases, with 13 bases between them. Germline-derived CDR1 and CDR2 are LNHNV and YYDKDF (reference sequence). CDR3 loop: CATSRVGLLQYF. The CDR3 DNA sequence: TGTGCCACCAGCAGGGTAGGACTACTTCAGTACTTC.

The rearrangement links TRBV7-8 to TRBJ2-7, with TRBD2 matching over 10 bases. The V segment lost 1 base and the J segment 3 bases; nucleotides outside the gene matches: 3. This CDR3 has 15 amino acids. Germline CDR1 SGHVS, CDR2 FQNEAQ. CDR3 bases: TGTGCCAGCAGCTTAGAACTAGCGGGAAACTACGAGCAGTACTTC. Protein: CASSLELAGNYEQYF. Full variable domain (outside the CDR3, taken from reference TRBV7-8 and TRBJ2-7): GAGVSQSPRYKVAKRGQDVALRCDPISGHVSLFWYQQALGQGPEFLTYFQNEAQLDKSGLPSDRFFAERPEGSVSTLKIQRTQQEDSAVYLCASSLELAGNYEQYFGPGTRLTVT.

The V gene is TRBV30, the J gene TRBJ1-3; D is unclear. The CDR3 is 13 residues long. Trimming shortened V by 1 base and J by 2 bases, and 6 bases separated the two germline ends. Germline V gene data show CDR1 as GTSNPN and CDR2 as SVGIG (reference sequence). In DNA, the CDR3 is TGTGCCTGGAGTGGGCAGGCTGGAAACACCATATATTTT. It codes for CAWSGQAGNTIYF.

V and J are TRBV11-1 and TRBJ2-1; the match to TRBD2 covers 9 bases. The V gene's germline CDR1 is SGHAT and CDR2 FQDESV (reference sequence). The CDR3 covers 14 residues. The junction had 6 bases not matched to a gene; V was cut back by 3 bases and J by 9 bases. The CDR3 bases are TGTGCCAGCAGCTTCGGGCGGGGGGGCGGTGAGCAGTTCTTC. It translates to CASSFGRGGGEQFF.

In this sample, this clone turned up once. The chain has TRBV4-1 and TRBJ2-3; perhaps TRBD1 as D (6 bases). Germline lookup yields CDR1 MGHRA and CDR2 YSYEKL. The CDR3 runs 17 residues. The germline V and J ends were trimmed by 0 bases and 0 bases, with 13 bases remaining between them. DNA for the CDR3: TGCGCCAGCAGCCAAGAGCGTTCAGGGGAGAGCACAGATACGCAGTATTTT. Translation: CASSQERSGESTDTQYF.

This chain uses TRBV10-3 with TRBJ1-5; no clear D gene. The CDR3 runs to 15 residues. The germline V gene has CDR1 ENHRY and CDR2 SYGVKD. With 1 base removed from V and 4 bases from J, the gap between germline ends came to 11 bases. The DNA of the CDR3 is TGTGCCATCAGTGAGTATGAGGTTGGAAATCAGCCCCAGCATTTT. Its protein is CAISEYEVGNQPQHF.

This sequence joins TRBV7-2 and TRBJ1-2, with 8 bases that match TRBD1. Germline CDR1 SGHTA, CDR2 FQGNSA. After removal of 5 bases from V and 7 bases from J, the junction contained 9 bases not matched to a gene. CDR3 length equals 14 residues. DNA of the CDR3: TGTGCCAGCAGCCCTCAGCAGGGGGCGGGTGGCTACACCTTC. Its translation is CASSPQQGAGGYTF.

The chain employs TRBV7-2 and TRBJ2-7, with 15 bases fitting TRBD2. Trimming removed 10 bases from V and 5 bases from J; junction bases left unmatched: 9. Germline V gene lookup returns CDR1 SGHTA and CDR2 FQGNSA. The CDR3 runs to 15 residues. This CDR3 reads CATSGTSGRWNEQYF. The CDR3 DNA reads TGTGCCACCTCAGGGACTAGCGGGAGGTGGAACGAGCAGTACTTC.

The chain combines TRBV29-1 with TRBJ1-2, with 7 bases lining up with TRBD1. This CDR3 has 13 amino acids. J was trimmed by 1 base and V by 7 bases; bases with no gene match: 6. CDR1 is SQVTM and CDR2 is ANQGSEA in the germline V gene. The CDR3, as DNA: TGCAGCGCTATGGACAGGATTAACTATGGCTACACCTTC. Encoded protein: CSAMDRINYGYTF. The entire variable domain, with the rest obtained from reference TRBV29-1 and TRBJ1-2, is as follows: SAVISQKPSRDICQRGTSLTIQCQVDSQVTMMFWYRQQPGQSLTLIATANQGSEATYESGFVIDKFPISRPNLTFSTLTVSNMSPEDSSIYLCSAMDRINYGYTFGSGTRLTVV.

This clone came up once. The chain employs TRBV4-3 and TRBJ1-1; D gene uncertain. The length of the CDR3 is 15 residues. Trimming removed 4 bases at V and 4 bases at J, with 16 bases between. Germline-derived CDR1 and CDR2 are LGHNA and YSLEER. The CDR3, as DNA: TGCGCCAGCAGCCGGGAGGCGGGAGGGAGCACTGAAGCTTTCTTT. Translation: CASSREAGGSTEAFF.

This clone was seen a handful of times. The CDR3 sequence: CASSPTRQGANGADTQYF. The CDR3 nucleotides are TGTGCCAGCAGCCCAACACGCCAGGGGGCGAATGGCGCAGATACGCAGTATTTT. J is TRBJ2-3 and V is TRBV7-3, with 8 bases fitting TRBD1. The CDR3 is 18 residues long. J lost 4 bases, V lost 5 bases, and 17 bases had no gene match. Germline lookup yields CDR1 SGHTA and CDR2 FQGTGA.

This clone was found once. J is TRBJ1-5 and V is TRBV19; D call uncertain. Germline CDR1 LNHDA, CDR2 SQIVND (reference sequence). The CDR3 has 16 residues. Trimming left V 5 bases short and J 1 base short, with 15 bases between. The CDR3, as DNA: TGTGCCAGTAGTTCCAAACCGACACAGAGCAATCAGCCCCAGCATTTT. Its protein product is CASSSKPTQSNQPQHF.

To note about this clone: This CDR3 is also generated by other DNA sequences in the sample. V usage is TRBV4-3 and J usage is TRBJ2-3; 10 positions match TRBD2. Losses at the gene ends were 1 base for V and 2 bases for J; bases not matched to a gene: 6. The V gene's germline CDR1 is LGHNA and CDR2 YSLEER. The CDR3 runs 17 residues. The CDR3 protein is CASSQAIAGGTTDTQYF. CDR3 bases: TGCGCCAGCAGCCAAGCTATAGCGGGAGGCACCACAGATACGCAGTATTTT.

The chain links TRBV5-4 to TRBJ1-1; 10 positions match TRBD1. Germline loops: CDR1 SGHNT, CDR2 YYREEE (reference sequence). V was pared by 4 bases and J by 0 bases, with 3 bases of the junction left unmatched. This CDR3 has 15 residues. CDR3 sequence reads: CASSPGTGVNTEAFF. The CDR3 DNA reads TGTGCCAGCAGCCCGGGGACAGGGGTGAACACTGAAGCTTTCTTT.

The gene calls are TRBV5-1 and TRBJ1-2; unclear D gene. CDR1 and CDR2 (germline): SGHRS, YFSETQ. Trimming left V 3 bases short and J 2 bases short, with 8 bases between. The CDR3 length is 13 residues. The CDR3 sequence is CASSSTDNYGYTF. As DNA, the CDR3 is TGCGCCAGCAGCTCCACAGACAACTATGGCTACACCTTC.

The rearrangement uses TRBV10-3 and TRBJ2-5; 11 nucleotides match TRBD1. With 6 bases clipped from V and 0 bases from J, the junction kept 3 bases outside the gene matches. Germline-derived CDR1 and CDR2 are ENHRY and SYGVKD. The CDR3 is made up of 15 amino acids. CDR3: CAIRGDRGDQETQYF. The CDR3 bases are TGTGCCATCAGAGGGGACAGGGGGGACCAAGAGACCCAGTACTTC.